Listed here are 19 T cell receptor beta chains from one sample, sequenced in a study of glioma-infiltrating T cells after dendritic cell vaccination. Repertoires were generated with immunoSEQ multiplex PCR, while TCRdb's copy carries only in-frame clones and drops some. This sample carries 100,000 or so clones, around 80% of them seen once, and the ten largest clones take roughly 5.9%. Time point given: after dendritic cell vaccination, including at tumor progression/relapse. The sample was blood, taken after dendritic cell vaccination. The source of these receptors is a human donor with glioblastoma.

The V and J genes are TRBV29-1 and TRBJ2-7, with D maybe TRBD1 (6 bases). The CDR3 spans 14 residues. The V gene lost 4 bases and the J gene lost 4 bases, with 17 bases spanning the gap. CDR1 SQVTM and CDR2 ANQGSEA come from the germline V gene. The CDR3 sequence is CSVGGQDTGYEQYF. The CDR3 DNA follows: TGCAGCGTTGGGGGACAAGATACAGGATACGAGCAGTACTTC.

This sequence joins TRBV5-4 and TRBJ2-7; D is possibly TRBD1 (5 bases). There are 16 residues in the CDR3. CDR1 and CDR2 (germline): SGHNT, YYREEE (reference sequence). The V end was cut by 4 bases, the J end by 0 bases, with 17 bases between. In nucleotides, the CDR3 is TGTGCCAGCAGCAGGGGCACAGTCTTACGCTCCTACGAGCAGTACTTC. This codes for CASSRGTVLRSYEQYF.

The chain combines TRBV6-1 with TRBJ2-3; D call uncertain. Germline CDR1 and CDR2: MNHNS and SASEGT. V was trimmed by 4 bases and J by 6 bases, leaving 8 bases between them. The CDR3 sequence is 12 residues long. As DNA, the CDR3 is TGTGCCAGCAGTGCGTGGCGGGATACGCAGTATTTT. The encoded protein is CASSAWRDTQYF.

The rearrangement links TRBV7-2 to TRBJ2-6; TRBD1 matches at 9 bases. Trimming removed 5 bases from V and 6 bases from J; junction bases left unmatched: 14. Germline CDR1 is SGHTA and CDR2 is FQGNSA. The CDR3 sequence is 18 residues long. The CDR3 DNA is TGTGCCAGCAGCGTCCACCGGGACAGGGACTTTGAGGCCAACGTCCTGACTTTC. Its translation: CASSVHRDRDFEANVLTF.

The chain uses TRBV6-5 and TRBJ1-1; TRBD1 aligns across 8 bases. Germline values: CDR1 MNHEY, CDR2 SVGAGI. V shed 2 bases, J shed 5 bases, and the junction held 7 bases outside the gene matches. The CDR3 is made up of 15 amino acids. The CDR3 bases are TGTGCCAGCAGTTACGGACAGGGAAGAGGGACTGAAGCTTTCTTT. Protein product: CASSYGQGRGTEAFF.

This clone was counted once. CDR3 sequence reads: CAWSGKGVLGTDTQYF. In DNA form, the CDR3 reads TGTGCCTGGAGTGGTAAGGGGGTTCTGGGCACAGATACGCAGTATTTT. This sequence joins TRBV30 and TRBJ2-3; the D gene is possibly TRBD1 (6 bases). The germline V gene encodes CDR1 GTSNPN and CDR2 SVGIG (reference sequence). The CDR3 length is 16 residues. With 1 base removed from V and 1 base from J, the gap between germline ends came to 15 bases.

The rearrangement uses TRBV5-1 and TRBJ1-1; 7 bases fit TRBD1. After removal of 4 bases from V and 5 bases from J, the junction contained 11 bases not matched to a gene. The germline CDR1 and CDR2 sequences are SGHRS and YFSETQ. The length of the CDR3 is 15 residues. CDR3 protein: CASSENRQGITEAFF. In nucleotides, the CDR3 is TGCGCCAGCAGCGAGAACCGACAGGGTATAACTGAAGCTTTCTTT.

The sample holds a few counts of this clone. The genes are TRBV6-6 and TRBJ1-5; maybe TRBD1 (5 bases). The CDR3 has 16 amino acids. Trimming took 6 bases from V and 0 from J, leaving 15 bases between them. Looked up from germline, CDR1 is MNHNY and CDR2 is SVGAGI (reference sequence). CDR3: CASSSRTFYSNQPQHF. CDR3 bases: TGTGCCAGCAGCTCCCGGACATTCTATAGCAATCAGCCCCAGCATTTT.

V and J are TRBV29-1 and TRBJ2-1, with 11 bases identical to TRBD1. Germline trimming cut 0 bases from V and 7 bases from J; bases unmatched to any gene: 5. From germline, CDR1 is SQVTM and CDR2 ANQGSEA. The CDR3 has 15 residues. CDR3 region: CSVEEGTGGKNEQFF. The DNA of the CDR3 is TGCAGCGTTGAAGAGGGGACAGGGGGTAAGAATGAGCAGTTCTTC.

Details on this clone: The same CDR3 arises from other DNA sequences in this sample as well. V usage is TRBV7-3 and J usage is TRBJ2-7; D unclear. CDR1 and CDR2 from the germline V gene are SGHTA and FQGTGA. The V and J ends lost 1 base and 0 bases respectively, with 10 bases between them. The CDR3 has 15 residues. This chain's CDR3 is CASSLSGGSSYEQYF. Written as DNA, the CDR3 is TGTGCCAGCAGCTTAAGCGGTGGAAGCTCCTACGAGCAGTACTTC.

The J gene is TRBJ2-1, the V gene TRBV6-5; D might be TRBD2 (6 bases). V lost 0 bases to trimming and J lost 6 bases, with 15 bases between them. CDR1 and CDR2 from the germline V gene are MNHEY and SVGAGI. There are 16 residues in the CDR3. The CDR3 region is CASSYSRREARNEQFF. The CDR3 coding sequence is TGTGCCAGCAGTTACTCGAGGAGGGAAGCACGCAATGAGCAGTTCTTC.

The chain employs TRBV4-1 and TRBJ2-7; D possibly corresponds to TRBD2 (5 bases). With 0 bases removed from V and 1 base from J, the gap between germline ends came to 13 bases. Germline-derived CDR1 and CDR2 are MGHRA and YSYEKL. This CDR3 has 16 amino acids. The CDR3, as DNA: TGCGCCAGCAGCCAAGATAGAGGGTCCGGATCCTACGAGCAGTACTTC. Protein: CASSQDRGSGSYEQYF.

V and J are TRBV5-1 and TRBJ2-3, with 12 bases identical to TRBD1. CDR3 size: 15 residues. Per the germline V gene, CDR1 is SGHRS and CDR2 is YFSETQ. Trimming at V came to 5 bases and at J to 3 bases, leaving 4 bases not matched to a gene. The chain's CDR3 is CASRRGQGATDTQYF. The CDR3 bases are TGCGCCAGCAGGAGGGGACAGGGGGCGACAGATACGCAGTATTTT.

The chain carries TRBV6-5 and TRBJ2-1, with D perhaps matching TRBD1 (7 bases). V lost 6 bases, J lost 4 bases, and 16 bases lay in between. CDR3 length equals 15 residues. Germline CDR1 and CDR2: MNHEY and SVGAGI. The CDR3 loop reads CASRSGGGDYNEQFF. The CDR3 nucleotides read TGTGCCAGCAGGTCAGGAGGGGGCGATTACAATGAGCAGTTCTTC.

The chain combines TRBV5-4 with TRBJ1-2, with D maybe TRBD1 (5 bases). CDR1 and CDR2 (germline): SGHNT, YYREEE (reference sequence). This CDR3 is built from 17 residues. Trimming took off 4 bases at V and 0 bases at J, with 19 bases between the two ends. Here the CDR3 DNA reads TGTGCCAGCAGCCTACCGGGGGGATCATCCTCTAACTATGGCTACACCTTC. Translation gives CASSLPGGSSSNYGYTF.

DNA for the CDR3: TGTGCCACCGATTATCGGGACAGGGCCGCGATCGGCTATGGCTACACCTTC. It translates to CATDYRDRAAIGYGYTF. V usage is TRBV7-9 and J usage is TRBJ1-2; 9 nucleotides line up with TRBD1. The V gene's germline CDR1 is SEHNR and CDR2 FQNEAQ (reference sequence). CDR3 length equals 17 residues. V trimming: 10 bases; J trimming: 4 bases; junction bases outside the gene matches: 19.

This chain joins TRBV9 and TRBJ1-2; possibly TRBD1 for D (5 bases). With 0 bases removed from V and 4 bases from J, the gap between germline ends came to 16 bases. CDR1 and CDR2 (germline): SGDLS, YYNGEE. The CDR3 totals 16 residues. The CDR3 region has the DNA TGTGCCAGCAGCGTAGGATCAGGGACGGGGGTCTATGGCTACACCTTC. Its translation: CASSVGSGTGVYGYTF.

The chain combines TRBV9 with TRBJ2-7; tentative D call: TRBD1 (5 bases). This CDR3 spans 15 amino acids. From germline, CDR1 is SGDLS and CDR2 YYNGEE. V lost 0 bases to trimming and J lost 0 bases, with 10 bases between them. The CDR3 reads CASSVDTGASYEQYF. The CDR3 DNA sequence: TGTGCCAGCAGCGTAGACACAGGAGCCTCCTACGAGCAGTACTTC. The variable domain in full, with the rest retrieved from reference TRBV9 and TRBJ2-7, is DSGVTQTPKHLITATGQRVTLRCSPRSGDLSVYWYQQSLDQGLQFLIQYYNGEERAKGNILERFSAQQFPDLHSELNLSSLELGDSALYFCASSVDTGASYEQYFGPGTRLTVT.

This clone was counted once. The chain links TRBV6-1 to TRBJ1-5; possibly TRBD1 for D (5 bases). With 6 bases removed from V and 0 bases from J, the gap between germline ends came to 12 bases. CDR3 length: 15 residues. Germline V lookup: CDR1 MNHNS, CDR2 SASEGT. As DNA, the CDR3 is TGTGCCAGCAGCCGGACACCTTATAGCAATCAGCCCCAGCATTTT. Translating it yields CASSRTPYSNQPQHF.